A single TCR beta chain is shown here with its context. Its antigen is not yet known. Per-nucleotide qualities are absent, and no much larger clonotype sits a single base away. These data are taken from a study of blood T cells in healthy people across ages (dated by TCRdb to between 2014 and 2016). The study in broad terms: In model experiments, template switching captured about one uniquely barcoded TCR beta cDNA molecule for every two T cells. Two additional independent replicas of 1 million unique cDNA reads from the same blood draw were analyzed for two donors (one aged 18 to 30 and one aged 80 or older). The donors were divided into four age groups: young (average around 17 years), middle-aged (over 35), aged (approximately 64) and long-lived (around 87). To avoid experimental bias, donors of different ages were randomly spread across the sequencing lanes. Using deep sequencing normalized with unique cDNA molecular identifiers, the study measured how TCR beta repertoire diversity changes with age.

General conclusions and limits of the study: Estimates of total diversity based on one million sequenced T cells were regarded as lower bounds and as underestimates. Observed TCR beta diversity correlated strongly with the percentage of naive T cells measured by flow cytometry. Because donor CMV infection status was unknown, age-related changes in expanded clonotypes were potentially confounded. Compared with the aged group, more naive CD4+ T cells, fewer expanded clones and increased TCR diversity were shown by the long-lived group, suggesting age selection. As age increased, observed TCR beta diversity per million T cells dropped in a roughly linear way, and a significant reduction was already evident by age 40. Conclusive comparison of naive and antigen-experienced compartments was prevented by the profiling of bulk unsorted PBMCs.

Between the V and J ends, shortened by 3 bases and 8 bases respectively, the junction contains 21 bases. The CDR3, from cysteine to phenylalanine, totals 16 residues. Only the CDR3 DNA stays, 48 bases, in frame from base 1. CDR1 is given as SGHRS and CDR2 as YFSETQ, both from the germline V gene. The donors were roughly 38 Caucasian individuals from Russia, aged roughly 6 to 90 years, who were systemically healthy. Each donor gave 8 to 10 milliliters of peripheral blood, drawn into EDTA-treated Vacutainer tubes. Ficoll-Paque density-gradient centrifugation was used to isolate PBMCs, with at least 6 million per sample. Trizol reagent was used to extract total RNA from PBMCs, with at least 5 micrograms per sample. For every donor, an aliquot of PBMCs went through flow cytometry to measure the percentages of naive CD45RAhigh/CD27high T cells. Libraries were made using 5' RACE. The data were produced on an Illumina HiSeq 2500. The second PCR ran for roughly 7 to 11 cycles and used a J-beta primer mix along with a sample-barcoded 5' primer. A unique molecular identifier was introduced onto each TCR beta cDNA molecule by a template-switch 5' adaptor carrying 12 random nucleotides. At least 2.5 million CDR3-containing paired-end reads were obtained from each sample. All of the RNA was converted into first-strand cDNA using the Mint cDNA synthesis kit, with a TRBC-specific oligonucleotide serving as the primer. Following uracil-DNA glycosylase treatment, a first 18-cycle PCR with universal primers M1SS and BC2_uni_R was performed on all cDNA. From the authors' description of their analysis: Each sample was normalized by randomly selecting 1 million high-quality reads, each carrying a distinct molecular identifier. Instead of being binned into consensus sequences, reads with shared molecular identifiers were discarded. MiTCR, with a Q25 quality threshold and the strictest error-elimination algorithm, was used for CDR3 identification, clonotype clustering and error correction. A nonparametric unseen species model with Euler transformation was used to estimate a lower bound on total TCR beta diversity. Starting from the raw public reads, TCRdb applied fastp trimming at Q25, assembled clones with MiXCR and retained in-frame beta chains. Rows matching on CDR3 protein sequence are summarized as one entry with the most common DNA and genes. The V and J calls were determined by TCRdb, not by the authors. For this sample the table gives roughly 930,000 distinct CDR3 sequences, of which around 49% were detected only once. The ten largest make up roughly 13% of the sample.

The V gene is TRBV5-1 and the J gene is TRBJ2-1, and TRBD1 may be the D gene, going by 6 matching bases. Sequencing input: blood. The TCR comes from a man younger than 40 in good health. The base sequence is TGCGCCAGCAGCTCGCCGGGTCCCCTGGGGGCGGATGAGCAGTTCTTC. Its protein is CASSSPGPLGADEQFF. This CDR3, with the reference TRBV5-1 and TRBJ2-1 proteins standing in past its ends, gives the full variable domain KAGVTQTPRYLIKTRGQQVTLSCSPISGHRSVSWYQQTPGQGLQFLFEYFSETQRNKGNFPGRFSGRQFSNSRSEMNVSTLELGDSALYLCASSSPGPLGADEQFFGPGTRLTVL.